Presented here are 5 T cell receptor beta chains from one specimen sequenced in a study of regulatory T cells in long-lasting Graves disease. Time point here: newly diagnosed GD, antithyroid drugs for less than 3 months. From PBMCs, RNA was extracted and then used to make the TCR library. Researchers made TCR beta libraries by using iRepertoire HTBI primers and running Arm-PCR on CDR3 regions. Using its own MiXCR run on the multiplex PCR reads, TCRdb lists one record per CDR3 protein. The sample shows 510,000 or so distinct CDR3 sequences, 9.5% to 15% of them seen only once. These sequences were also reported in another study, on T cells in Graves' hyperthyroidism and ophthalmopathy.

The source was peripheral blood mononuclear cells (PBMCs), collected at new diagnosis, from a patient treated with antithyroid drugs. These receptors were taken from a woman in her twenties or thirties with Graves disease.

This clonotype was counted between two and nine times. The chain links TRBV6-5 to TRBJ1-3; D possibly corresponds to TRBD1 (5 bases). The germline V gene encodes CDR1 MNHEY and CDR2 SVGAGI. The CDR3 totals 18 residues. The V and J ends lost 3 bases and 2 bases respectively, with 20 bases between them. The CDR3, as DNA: TGTGCCAGCAGTTATTCCCCAAGGGCGGGGGTCGCTGGAAACACCATATATTTT. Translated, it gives CASSYSPRAGVAGNTIYF.

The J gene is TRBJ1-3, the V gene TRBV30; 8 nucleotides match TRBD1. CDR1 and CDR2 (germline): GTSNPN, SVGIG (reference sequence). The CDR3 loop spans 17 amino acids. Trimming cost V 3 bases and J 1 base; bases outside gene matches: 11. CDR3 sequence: CAWRGTGRAFSGNTIYF. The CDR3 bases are TGTGCCTGGAGGGGGACAGGAAGGGCTTTTTCTGGAAACACCATATATTTT.

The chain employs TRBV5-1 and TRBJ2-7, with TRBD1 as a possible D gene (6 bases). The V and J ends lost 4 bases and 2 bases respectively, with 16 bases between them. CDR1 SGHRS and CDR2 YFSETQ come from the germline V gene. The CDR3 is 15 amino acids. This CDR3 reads CASSPGQKPTYEQYF. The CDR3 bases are TGCGCCAGCAGCCCAGGACAGAAACCAACCTACGAGCAGTACTTC. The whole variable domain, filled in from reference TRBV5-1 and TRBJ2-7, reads KAGVTQTPRYLIKTRGQQVTLSCSPISGHRSVSWYQQTPGQGLQFLFEYFSETQRNKGNFPGRFSGRQFSNSRSEMNVSTLELGDSALYLCASSPGQKPTYEQYFGPGTRLTVT.

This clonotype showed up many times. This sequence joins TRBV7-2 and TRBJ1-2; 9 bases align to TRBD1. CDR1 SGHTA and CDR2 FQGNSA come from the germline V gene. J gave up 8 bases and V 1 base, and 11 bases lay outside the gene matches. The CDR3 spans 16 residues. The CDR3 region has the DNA TGTGCCAGCAGCTTAGACCCCCAACAGGGGGCGCGAGGCTACACCTTC. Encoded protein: CASSLDPQQGARGYTF.

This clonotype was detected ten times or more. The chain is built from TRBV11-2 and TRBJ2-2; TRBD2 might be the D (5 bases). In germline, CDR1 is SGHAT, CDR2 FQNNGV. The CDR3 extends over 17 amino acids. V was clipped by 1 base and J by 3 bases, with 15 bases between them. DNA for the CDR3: TGTGCCAGCAGCTTAGGGGAGACCTGGTCGGACACCGGGGAGCTGTTTTTT. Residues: CASSLGETWSDTGELFF.